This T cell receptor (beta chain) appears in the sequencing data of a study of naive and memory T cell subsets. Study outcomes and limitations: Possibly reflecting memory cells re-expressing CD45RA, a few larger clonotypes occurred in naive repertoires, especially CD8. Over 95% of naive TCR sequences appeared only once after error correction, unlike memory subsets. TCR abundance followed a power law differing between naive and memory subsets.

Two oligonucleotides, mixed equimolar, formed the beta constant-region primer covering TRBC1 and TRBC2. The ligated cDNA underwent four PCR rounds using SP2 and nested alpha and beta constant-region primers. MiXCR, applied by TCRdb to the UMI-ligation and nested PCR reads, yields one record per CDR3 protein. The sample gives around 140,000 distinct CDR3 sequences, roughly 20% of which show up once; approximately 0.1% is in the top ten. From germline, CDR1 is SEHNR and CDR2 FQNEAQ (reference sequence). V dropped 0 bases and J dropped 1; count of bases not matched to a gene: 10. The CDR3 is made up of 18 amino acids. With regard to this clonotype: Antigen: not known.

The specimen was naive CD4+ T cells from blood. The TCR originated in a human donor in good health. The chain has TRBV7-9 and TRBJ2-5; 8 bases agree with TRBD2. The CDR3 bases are TGTGCCAGCAGCTTAGCGCGAAATAGCGGGACCTTCCAAGAGACCCAGTACTTC. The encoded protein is CASSLARNSGTFQETQYF.